This T cell receptor beta chain stems from a study of long-term antiretroviral therapy in people with HIV (dated by TCRdb to between 2020 and 2023). About the study as a whole: The earliest samples were collected approximately a decade before the 2015 WHO recommendation for immediate ART, a period when ART was typically delayed until CD4 counts fell. A retrospective serial study tested whether ART initiation and durable HIV suppression were associated with changes in peripheral blood TRB repertoire composition and diversity. Test extractions of a monoclonal T-cell line alongside 33 polyclonal samples showed no cross-contamination during QIAcube processing. About 35% of the 30 participants with HIV were female. The cohort contributed under 200 cryopreserved PBMC samples from around 33 adults with confirmed HIV infection, collected serially over a mean of 6 years (range 1-12). Study-level results and caveats: Because pre-ART samples had limited cell numbers, profiling was done on unsorted PBMC rather than on sorted CD4+ and CD8+ T cells. A significant increase in TRB diversity was found to be associated with ART initiation, although TRB diversity was observed to remain significantly below that of transplant donor controls even after long-term ART. At every time point, the repertoire was dominated by expanded TRB clones first identified before ART initiation, although this dominance fluctuated and, in many PLHIV, declined after ART. No data were available on ART adherence, viral resistance or therapy changes, limiting inferences about post-ART repertoire changes. CDR3 length ranges in HIV repertoires were narrower than in controls, and network structure suggested an antigen-experienced repertoire with only a slight naive shift after ART. Samples dated from about 2003 to 2018, and the ART regimens used may be less effective than current ones. Owing to limited PBMC availability, only the TCR beta chain was sequenced, without alpha chain pairing.

Inclusion was restricted to participants for whom at least one PBMC sample before ART initiation and at least two post-ART samples were available. Treatment was received in the United States of America by all participants with HIV. Cryopreserved samples of about 0.95-11 million PBMC were thawed and washed before DNA extraction. At the time of the earliest PBMC sample, participants with HIV were aged between roughly 20 and 55 years. Each participant contributed PBMC samples from 1-4 timepoints before ART initiation and 2-8 timepoints after ART initiation, with a median of 7 samples. Serial HIV viral load, CD4+ T-cell count, ART history and demographic data were obtained for every participant. Using a Qiagen kit on a QIAcube, genomic DNA was extracted from unsorted PBMC, with samples processed in batches of 12. The immunoSEQ hsTCRB v3.0 assay was used at survey level resolution for TRB variable region sequencing. The target sequencing depth for TRB was roughly 35,000-55,000 T-cell genomes per sample. Pooled TRB libraries were sequenced on an Illumina MiSeq with a v3 150-cycle kit. In the source study's methods: Repertoire analysis was performed in R inside a reproducible Nextflow workflow that covered QC, data transformation and analysis. Custom analyses were implemented in LymphoSeq2, an R package for AIRR-Seq data exploration. After excluding a few samples that yielded fewer than 5000 total TRB sequences, 150 to 200 HIV repertoires remained for analysis. Among the roughly 200 retained HIV repertoires, 55 to 65 were collected before ART initiation and roughly 130 after ART initiation. Repertoires were downsampled to 5000 TRB nucleotide sequences, with summary statistics averaged over 100 downsampling iterations. TRB sequences were retained for analysis only if CDR3 regions of at least seven amino acids were present. Diversity was measured with a Shannon entropy-derived clonality score and the Gini coefficient. In the repertoire networks, any two of the top 5000 CDR3 amino acid sequences were linked whenever the two sequences differed by an edit distance of one. GLIPH2 predicted antigen specificity groups and MHC restriction for TRB CDR3 amino acid sequences. To flag known CMV, EBV, HIV or tissue antigen associations, CDR3 amino acid sequences were matched against VDJdb and McPAS-TCR. Pre-ART, post-ART and control groups were compared with Wilcoxon signed-rank tests and Holm-Bonferroni correction. Here the immuneACCESS table is served through TCRdb, limited to in-frame sequences with V and J called. Missing clones are a known gap in these copies; in checked studies unresolved V genes cover under half, and the rest lacks a known reason. V and J calls and clone size are as listed in that table; D and trimming were resolved from the DNA. Here the sample has roughly 28,000 clones; around nine tenths occur a single time. Together, the top ten hold 3.6% of the sample.

In regard to this clone: Its binding antigen is unknown. The sample holds no much larger clone one base away, and base qualities are not on file.

CDR1 and CDR2 were assigned from the germline V gene as SQVTM and ANQGSEA. Counted from cysteine to phenylalanine, this CDR3 has 12 amino acids. The DNA shown is the 36-base CDR3, in frame from base 1. V is clipped by 4 bases and J by 0 bases, and the sequence between their germline boundaries is 6 bases long. The sequence is built from TRBV29-1 and TRBJ2-5, with the D call perhaps TRBD1 or TRBD2, as 5 bases match in each case. The sequence was collected from a woman between 18 and 29 years old with HIV. The input for sequencing was unsorted PBMCs, taken 1.8 years after starting antiretroviral therapy. The CDR3 here reads CSVGGNQETQYF. The DNA is TGCAGCGTTGGGGGGAACCAAGAGACCCAGTACTTC.